The 10 T cell receptor beta chains below all came from one sample that was sequenced in a study of T cells in Graves' hyperthyroidism and ophthalmopathy. Amplified regions were TCR beta CDR3 sequences from RNA transcripts. Using the HTBI primer set, a first-round RT-PCR was run on the TCR CDR3. TCRdb processed the multiplex PCR reads anew with MiXCR; each CDR3 protein has one entry. The sample consists of hundreds of thousands of distinct CDR3 sequences, roughly 15% of them appearing once. The source material was blood. The receptor set was obtained from a man between 18 and 29 years old with Graves' ophthalmopathy.

This clonotype was recorded at least ten times. The chain joins TRBV10-1 to TRBJ2-3; 10 bases line up with TRBD1. The CDR3 consists of 15 residues. V dropped 7 bases and J dropped 3; count of bases not matched to a gene: 7. Germline assignment: CDR1 WNHNN and CDR2 SYGVQD (reference sequence). The CDR3 here is CASMTGTGETDTQYF. The CDR3 nucleotides read TGCGCCAGCATGACCGGGACAGGGGAGACAGATACGCAGTATTTT.

This clonotype was picked up many times. This chain joins TRBV10-3 and TRBJ2-7, with 8 bases that match TRBD2. CDR3 length equals 11 residues. The germline V gene encodes CDR1 ENHRY and CDR2 SYGVKD. The J segment lost 9 bases and the V segment lost 10 bases, leaving 8 bases of the junction unmatched. The CDR3 sequence is CATGGGEGQYF. Here the CDR3 DNA reads TGTGCCACCGGGGGGGGAGAGGGGCAGTACTTC.

This clonotype was recorded at least ten times. The V and J genes are TRBV12-3 or TRBV12-4 and TRBJ2-7; TRBD2 matches 8 bases. The V and J ends lost 5 bases and 3 bases, in that order; junction bases with no gene match: 6. CDR3 size: 14 residues. The chain's CDR3 is CASSLQGLGYEQYF. The CDR3 region has the DNA TGTGCCAGCAGTCTACAGGGACTAGGCTACGAGCAGTACTTC.

The sample holds many counts of this clonotype. The J gene is TRBJ1-1, the V gene TRBV10-3, with 10 bases aligning to TRBD1. Looked up from germline, CDR1 is ENHRY and CDR2 is SYGVKD. The CDR3 extends over 15 amino acids. V was pared by 2 bases and J by 6 bases, with 6 bases of the junction left unmatched. The CDR3 loop is CAISELRDRGSEAFF. For the CDR3, the DNA is TGTGCCATCAGTGAGCTCCGGGACAGGGGCTCTGAAGCTTTCTTT.

The V call is TRBV12-3 or TRBV12-4, the J call TRBJ1-2; D ambiguous. The V and J ends lost 5 bases and 4 bases respectively, with 14 bases between them. This CDR3 spans 14 amino acids. The CDR3 loop reads CASSPEPWGYGYTF. CDR3 DNA sequence: TGTGCCAGCAGTCCAGAACCCTGGGGCTATGGCTACACCTTC.

This clonotype was recorded at least ten times. The J gene is TRBJ2-1, the V gene TRBV7-9; D remains unclear. V was pared by 7 bases and J by 4 bases, with 14 bases between. Per the germline V gene, CDR1 is SEHNR and CDR2 is FQNEAQ (reference sequence). CDR3 size: 14 residues. The CDR3 loop is CASTPPGTYNEQFF. The DNA of the CDR3 is TGTGCCAGCACCCCCCCCGGCACGTACAATGAGCAGTTCTTC.

Ten or more counts support this clonotype. V usage is TRBV11-2 and J usage is TRBJ1-2; TRBD1 agrees at 7 bases. CDR3 length: 14 residues. Germline V gene data show CDR1 as SGHAT and CDR2 as FQNNGV. The junction had 3 bases not matched to a gene; V was cut back by 1 base and J by 4 bases. CDR3 protein: CASSLVRGSYGYTF. The CDR3 DNA is TGTGCCAGCAGCTTAGTCAGGGGGTCCTATGGCTACACCTTC.

This clonotype was detected only a few times. This CDR3 is CASSSPGLAGGYNEQFF. CDR3 sequence (DNA): TGTGCCAGCAGTTCTCCGGGACTAGCGGGAGGCTACAATGAGCAGTTCTTC. V gene TRBV6-5 combines with J gene TRBJ2-1; 15 bases align to TRBD2. CDR1 and CDR2 from the germline V gene are MNHEY and SVGAGI. CDR3 length equals 17 residues. The J segment lost 3 bases and the V segment lost 4 bases, leaving 4 bases of the junction unmatched.

This clonotype was counted many times. This chain connects TRBV14 to TRBJ2-1; D uncertain. The CDR3 loop spans 15 amino acids. The V gene's germline CDR1 is SGHDN and CDR2 FVKESK. With 1 base removed from V and 1 base from J, the gap between germline ends came to 8 bases. The CDR3 DNA is TGTGCCAGCAGCCAAGGGCAGCTATCCTACAATGAGCAGTTCTTC. Its translation is CASSQGQLSYNEQFF.

The table lists this clonotype with many counts. The chain employs TRBV6-2 or TRBV6-3 and TRBJ1-1, with unresolved D. The CDR3 extends over 12 amino acids. CDR1 and CDR2 (germline): MNHEY, SVGEGT. V shed 2 bases and J shed 6 bases, with 7 bases lying between them. The CDR3 DNA follows: TGTGCCAGCAGTTACCCAGAGGCTGAAGCTTTCTTT. This encodes CASSYPEAEAFF.